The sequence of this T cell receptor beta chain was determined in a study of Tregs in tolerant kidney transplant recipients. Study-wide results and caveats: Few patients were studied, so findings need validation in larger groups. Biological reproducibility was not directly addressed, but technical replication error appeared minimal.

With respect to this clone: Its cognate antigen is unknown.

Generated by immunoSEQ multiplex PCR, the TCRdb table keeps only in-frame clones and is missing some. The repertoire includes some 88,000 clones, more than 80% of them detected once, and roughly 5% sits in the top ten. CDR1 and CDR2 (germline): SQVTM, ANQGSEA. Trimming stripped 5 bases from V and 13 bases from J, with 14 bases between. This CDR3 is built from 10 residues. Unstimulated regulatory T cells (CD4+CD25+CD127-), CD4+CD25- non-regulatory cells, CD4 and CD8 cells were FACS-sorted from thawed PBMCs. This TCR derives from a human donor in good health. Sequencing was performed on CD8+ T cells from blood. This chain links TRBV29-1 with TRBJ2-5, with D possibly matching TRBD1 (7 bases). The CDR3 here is CSVRGTVTYF. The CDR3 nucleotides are TGCAGCGTTCGCGGGACAGTAACGTACTTC.